A selection of T cell receptor beta chains follows, all from one sample in a study of shared clonotypes between healthy human individuals. Clones were sequenced by immunoSEQ multiplex PCR, and TCRdb holds only the in-frame ones, with some missing. Among fewer than 1.8 million clones, approximately 98.5% were seen once, and the ten largest hold about 0.35%. The sample consisted of naive CD4+ T cells sorted from blood. Source of these receptors: a man in his thirties or forties in good health. The CDR3 runs from the conserved cysteine through the conserved F or W. The order of the fields is D gene, V gene, J gene, clone size, CDR3 protein, CDR3 DNA. The D gene is left open where the match is weak. Expanded clones are given a class, and other clones once, few, many or no size at all.

NA	TRBV7-8	TRBJ1-2	once	CASSVEGRASGYTF	TGTGCCAGCAGCGTGGAGGGCAGGGCTAGTGGCTACACCTTC
NA	TRBV30	TRBJ1-3	NA	CAWSVRGFPSGNTIYF	TGTGCCTGGAGTGTAAGGGGCTTCCCCTCTGGAAACACCATATATTTT
NA	TRBV9	TRBJ2-5	once	CASSVEVAETQYF	TGTGCCAGCAGCGTAGAGGTCGCGGAGACCCAGTACTTC
NA	TRBV19	TRBJ2-1	NA	CASSIPPQGRLYNEQFF	TGTGCCAGTAGTATCCCCCCACAGGGGAGGTTGTACAATGAGCAGTTCTTC
NA	TRBV4-1	TRBJ1-1	NA	CASSQASRDTEAFF	TGCGCCAGCAGCCAAGCGAGCAGGGACACTGAAGCTTTCTTT
NA	TRBV30	TRBJ2-7	once	CAWSVLAGEQYF	TGTGCCTGGAGTGTCCTAGCAGGGGAGCAGTACTTC
NA	TRBV4-3	TRBJ2-3	once	CASSQEAGPADTQYF	TGCGCCAGCAGCCAAGAGGCAGGGCCAGCAGATACGCAGTATTTT
TRBD2	TRBV9	TRBJ2-1	NA	CASSRGLLAPGLAGGNEQFF	TGTGCCAGCAGCCGTGGGTTGTTGGCACCGGGACTAGCGGGAGGCAATGAGCAGTTCTTC
TRBD2	TRBV5-4	TRBJ2-3	NA	CASSLAGTSRTDTQYF	TGTGCCAGCAGCCTGGCCGGGACTAGCCGTACAGATACGCAGTATTTT
NA	TRBV11-2	TRBJ2-5	NA	CASSFTQETQYF	TGTGCCAGCAGCTTTACCCAAGAGACCCAGTACTTC
TRBD2	TRBV7-3	TRBJ2-2	NA	CASSGGLAGTGELFF	TGTGCCAGCAGCGGTGGACTAGCGGGCACCGGGGAGCTGTTTTTT
NA	TRBV7-2	TRBJ2-7	NA	CASSLVRGYEQYF	TGTGCCAGCAGCTTAGTAAGGGGCTACGAGCAGTACTTC
TRBD2	TRBV6-4	TRBJ2-7	NA	CASSDAREGRYEQYF	TGTGCCAGCAGTGACGCCCGGGAGGGCCGGTACGAGCAGTACTTC
TRBD2	TRBV5-1	TRBJ2-1	NA	CASSFSGRGNNEQFF	TGCGCCAGCAGCTTTAGCGGGAGGGGGAACAATGAGCAGTTCTTC
TRBD2	TRBV5-1	TRBJ2-2	NA	CASSLELAGGPGELFF	TGCGCCAGCAGCTTGGAACTAGCGGGAGGGCCCGGGGAGCTGTTTTTT
NA	TRBV6-1	TRBJ1-1	NA	CASSVVGTEAFF	TGTGCCAGCAGTGTTGTAGGGACTGAAGCTTTCTTT
NA	TRBV2	TRBJ2-7	NA	CASKILVSTYEQYF	TGTGCCAGCAAAATCCTAGTTTCAACCTACGAGCAGTACTTC
TRBD1	TRBV6-4	TRBJ1-2	NA	CASSAGTVSGYTF	TGTGCCAGCAGTGCCGGGACAGTTAGTGGCTACACCTTC
TRBD2	TRBV28	TRBJ2-5	NA	CASSLISSSGSWAQYF	TGTGCCAGCAGTTTAATTTCTTCTAGCGGGAGCTGGGCCCAGTACTTC
NA	TRBV4-3	TRBJ2-7	NA	CASSQELAAYKQYF	TGCGCCAGCAGCCAAGAACTTGCCGCGTATAAGCAGTACTTC
NA	TRBV2	TRBJ2-3	NA	CASSAERADTQYF	TGTGCCAGCAGTGCGGAGCGGGCAGATACGCAGTATTTT
NA	TRBV7-2	TRBJ1-5	NA	CASSLRSGDGQPQHF	TGTGCCAGCAGCTTACGATCAGGGGATGGACAGCCCCAGCATTTT
NA	TRBV7-6	TRBJ2-1	NA	CASSSSTSPINEQFF	TGTGCCAGCAGCTCTTCTACTAGCCCGATAAATGAGCAGTTCTTC
TRBD2	TRBV25-1	TRBJ2-3	NA	CASSALAGLSTDTQYF	TGTGCCAGCAGTGCGCTAGCGGGACTAAGCACAGATACGCAGTATTTT
TRBD2	TRBV27	TRBJ2-2	NA	CASRVASGNTPRELFF	TGTGCCAGCAGAGTGGCTAGCGGGAACACACCGAGGGAGCTGTTTTTT
NA	TRBV18	TRBJ2-1	NA	CASSPQRLSNEQFF	TGTGCCAGCTCACCCCAGCGGCTATCCAATGAGCAGTTCTTC
NA	TRBV2	TRBJ2-1	NA	CASGTLYNEQFF	TGTGCCAGCGGGACTCTCTACAATGAGCAGTTCTTC
TRBD1	TRBV19	TRBJ1-4	NA	CASSPVRDRGRSLFF	TGTGCCAGTAGCCCAGTCCGGGACAGGGGGCGCTCCCTGTTTTTT
TRBD2	TRBV11-2	TRBJ2-1	NA	CASSLVRRLAGENEQFF	TGTGCCAGCAGCTTAGTGAGGCGACTAGCGGGAGAGAATGAGCAGTTCTTC
TRBD1	TRBV5-1	TRBJ1-4	NA	CASSFLGQPEVELFF	TGCGCCAGCAGCTTCCTGGGACAGCCGGAGGTGGAACTGTTTTTT
NA	TRBV19	TRBJ2-4	NA	CASSSQLSTAKNIQYF	TGTGCCAGTAGTTCCCAGTTGTCAACAGCCAAAAACATTCAGTACTTC
NA	TRBV10-3	TRBJ1-1	NA	CAISGQTNTEAFF	TGTGCCATCAGTGGTCAGACGAACACTGAAGCTTTCTTT